Below, 16 T cell receptor beta chains from the same sample are listed, as sequenced in a study of beta chain features in type 1 diabetes. Expressed TCRB transcripts were sequenced after all isolated RNA was converted to cDNA. Sequencing used immunoSEQ multiplex PCR; TCRdb keeps in-frame clones, though not all of them. The table records about 350,000 clones, about 20% of them present only once. The sequenced sample consisted of naive CD4+ T cells from blood. All receptors come from a woman in her late teens or twenties in good health.

The rearrangement links TRBV6-5 to TRBJ1-1; D is ambiguous. Trimming removed 0 bases from V and 3 bases from J, with 11 bases in between. Germline V gene sequence: CDR1 MNHEY, CDR2 SVGAGI. The CDR3 extends over 15 amino acids. DNA for the CDR3: TGTGCCAGCAGTTACTCGGCGGGAGTGCACACTGAAGCTTTCTTT. Residues: CASSYSAGVHTEAFF.

This chain uses TRBV7-8 with TRBJ2-4, with D possibly matching TRBD1 (6 bases). V dropped 5 bases and J dropped 2 bases, with 13 bases sitting between them. CDR1 is SGHVS, CDR2 FQNEAQ, per germline. The CDR3 runs to 15 residues. This CDR3 is CASSPQGQSKNIQYF. The CDR3 DNA sequence: TGTGCCAGCAGCCCTCAGGGGCAGTCCAAAAACATTCAGTACTTC.

This clone was counted between two and nine times. The CDR3 bases are TGTGCCAGCAGCGAAGGACAGGGGAACACCATATATTTT. This translates into CASSEGQGNTIYF. This chain links TRBV9 with TRBJ1-3; 9 bases line up with TRBD1. V was pared by 3 bases and J by 7 bases, with 2 bases of the junction left unmatched. CDR1 and CDR2 (germline): SGDLS, YYNGEE. This CDR3 region has 13 residues. Based on the CDR3 plus reference TRBV9 and TRBJ1-3, the full variable domain is DSGVTQTPKHLITATGQRVTLRCSPRSGDLSVYWYQQSLDQGLQFLIQYYNGEERAKGNILERFSAQQFPDLHSELNLSSLELGDSALYFCASSEGQGNTIYFGEGSWLTVV.

V and J are TRBV4-1 and TRBJ2-3; D perhaps matches TRBD1 (5 bases). CDR1 is MGHRA and CDR2 is YSYEKL in the germline V gene. Between the trimmed V and J ends, which lost 3 bases and 2 bases, there was a span of 15 bases. This CDR3 region has 16 residues. This CDR3 reads CASSHPSGSFTDTQYF. The CDR3 DNA reads as TGCGCCAGCAGCCACCCCTCAGGGTCTTTCACAGATACGCAGTATTTT.

About this clone itself: Other DNA variants within this sample encode the same CDR3. The V and J genes are TRBV29-1 and TRBJ1-1; 10 bases agree with TRBD1. The V gene's germline CDR1 is SQVTM and CDR2 ANQGSEA. J gave up 3 bases and V 6 bases, and 1 base lay outside the gene matches. The CDR3 loop spans 12 amino acids. CDR3 sequence: CSVGTGDTEAFF. CDR3 DNA sequence: TGCAGCGTCGGGACAGGGGACACTGAAGCTTTCTTT.

This clone was counted between two and nine times. V gene TRBV29-1 combines with J gene TRBJ1-2, with TRBD1 matching 8 bases. Germline V CDR1 and CDR2: SQVTM, ANQGSEA. V was pared by 3 bases and J by 6 bases, with 6 bases of the junction left unmatched. This CDR3 comprises 13 residues. The CDR3 is CSVDKQGDHGYTF. Written as DNA, the CDR3 is TGCAGCGTTGACAAACAGGGGGACCATGGCTACACCTTC. Using reference TRBV29-1 and TRBJ1-2 for the parts outside the CDR3, the full variable domain is SAVISQKPSRDICQRGTSLTIQCQVDSQVTMMFWYRQQPGQSLTLIATANQGSEATYESGFVIDKFPISRPNLTFSTLTVSNMSPEDSSIYLCSVDKQGDHGYTFGSGTRLTVV.

This chain connects TRBV5-6 to TRBJ2-3; 7 nucleotides match TRBD1. V trimming: 0 bases; J trimming: 0 bases; junction bases outside the gene matches: 7. The V gene's germline CDR1 is SGHDT and CDR2 YYEEEE. The CDR3 sequence is 17 residues long. This CDR3 is CASSLALTGVSTDTQYF. The DNA for the CDR3 is TGTGCCAGCAGCTTGGCCCTAACAGGGGTGAGCACAGATACGCAGTATTTT. Full variable domain (remainder filled in from reference TRBV5-6 and TRBJ2-3): DAGVTQSPTHLIKTRGQQVTLRCSPKSGHDTVSWYQQALGQGPQFIFQYYEEEERQRGNFPDRFSGHQFPNYSSELNVNALLLGDSALYLCASSLALTGVSTDTQYFGPGTRLTVL.

This clone was seen a handful of times. The chain carries TRBV9 and TRBJ2-5; 10 bases are shared with TRBD2. Germline V gene sequence: CDR1 SGDLS, CDR2 YYNGEE. V trimming: 3 bases; J trimming: 1 base; junction bases outside the gene matches: 6. The CDR3 contains 16 residues. The CDR3 sequence is CASSESGRAPQETQYF. The CDR3 DNA reads TGTGCCAGCAGCGAGAGCGGGAGGGCTCCCCAAGAGACCCAGTACTTC.

This clone has just a few counts. This CDR3 is also generated by other DNA sequences in the sample. This chain links TRBV7-9 with TRBJ2-1, with D possibly matching TRBD2 (6 bases). Germline V lookup: CDR1 SEHNR, CDR2 FQNEAQ (reference sequence). Trimming stripped 1 base from V and 0 bases from J, with 10 bases between. The CDR3 has 16 amino acids. CDR3 residues: CASSLVRGSSYNEQFF. For the CDR3, the DNA is TGTGCCAGCAGCTTAGTTCGGGGGAGCTCCTACAATGAGCAGTTCTTC.

This clone was counted between two and nine times. V gene TRBV7-2 combines with J gene TRBJ2-7; possible D gene TRBD1, 6 bases. CDR3 length equals 13 residues. With 1 base removed from V and 6 bases from J, the gap between germline ends came to 10 bases. CDR1 SGHTA and CDR2 FQGNSA come from the germline V gene. The CDR3 region has the DNA TGTGCCAGCAGCTTAGAGGGCAGGGGCGAGCAGTACTTC. Encoded protein: CASSLEGRGEQYF.

The rearrangement links TRBV14 to TRBJ1-5; D uncertain. The V gene's germline CDR1 is SGHDN and CDR2 FVKESK. Trimming removed 6 bases at V and 1 base at J, with 22 bases between. The CDR3 runs to 18 residues. The chain's CDR3 is CASRENPGLPWSNQPQHF. The CDR3 region has the DNA TGTGCCAGCAGGGAAAACCCTGGACTTCCATGGAGCAATCAGCCCCAGCATTTT.

This clone has a handful of counts. The CDR3 nucleotides read TGTGCCAGCTCACGGCTCCAGGGGGCCCAAGAGACCCAGTACTTC. It yields the protein CASSRLQGAQETQYF. The chain recombines TRBV18 with TRBJ2-5, with 8 bases matching TRBD1. From germline, CDR1 is KGHSH and CDR2 LQKENI. J was trimmed by 1 base and V by 4 bases; bases with no gene match: 5. The CDR3 runs to 15 residues.

The chain has TRBV18 and TRBJ1-4; 7 positions agree with TRBD1. Germline assignment: CDR1 KGHSH and CDR2 LQKENI. The CDR3 sequence is 13 residues long. V trimming: 6 bases; J trimming: 7 bases; junction bases outside the gene matches: 5. In DNA form, the CDR3 reads TGTGCCAGCTCTGCGGGACAGCGTGAAAAACTGTTTTTT. As protein: CASSAGQREKLFF.

The chain employs TRBV30 and TRBJ1-3, with 7 bases identical to TRBD1. This CDR3 contains 15 residues. J gave up 2 bases and V 4 bases, and 8 bases lay outside the gene matches. Looked up from germline, CDR1 is GTSNPN and CDR2 is SVGIG (reference sequence). CDR3 amino acids: CAWTPGTVPGNTIYF. For the CDR3, the DNA is TGTGCCTGGACCCCCGGGACAGTGCCTGGAAACACCATATATTTT.

This clone was observed a handful of times. V is TRBV30 and J is TRBJ1-2; 7 bases fit TRBD1. This CDR3 is 13 amino acids long. The V and J ends lost 2 bases and 4 bases, in that order; junction bases with no gene match: 4. Per the germline V gene, CDR1 is GTSNPN and CDR2 is SVGIG (reference sequence). CDR3: CAWSRQGRYGYTF. DNA for the CDR3: TGTGCCTGGAGTCGACAGGGCCGCTATGGCTACACCTTC.

In its sample, this clone was seen a few times. The V gene is TRBV29-1, the J gene TRBJ1-5, with D possibly matching TRBD1 (6 bases). Per germline, CDR1 SQVTM and CDR2 ANQGSEA. The CDR3 sequence is 13 residues long. Trimming took 0 bases from V and 4 from J, leaving 7 bases between them. CDR3 sequence reads: CSVEEGANQPQHF. As DNA, the CDR3 is TGCAGCGTTGAAGAGGGGGCGAATCAGCCCCAGCATTTT.